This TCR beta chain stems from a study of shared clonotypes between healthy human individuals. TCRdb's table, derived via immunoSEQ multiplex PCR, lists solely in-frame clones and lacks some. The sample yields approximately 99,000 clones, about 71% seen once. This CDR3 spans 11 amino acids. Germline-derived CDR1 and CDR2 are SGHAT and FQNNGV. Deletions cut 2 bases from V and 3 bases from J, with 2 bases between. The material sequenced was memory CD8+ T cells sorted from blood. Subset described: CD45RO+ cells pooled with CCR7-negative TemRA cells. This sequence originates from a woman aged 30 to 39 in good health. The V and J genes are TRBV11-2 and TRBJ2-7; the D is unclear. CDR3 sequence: CASSLIYEQYF. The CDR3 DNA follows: TGTGCCAGCAGCTTAATCTACGAGCAGTACTTC.